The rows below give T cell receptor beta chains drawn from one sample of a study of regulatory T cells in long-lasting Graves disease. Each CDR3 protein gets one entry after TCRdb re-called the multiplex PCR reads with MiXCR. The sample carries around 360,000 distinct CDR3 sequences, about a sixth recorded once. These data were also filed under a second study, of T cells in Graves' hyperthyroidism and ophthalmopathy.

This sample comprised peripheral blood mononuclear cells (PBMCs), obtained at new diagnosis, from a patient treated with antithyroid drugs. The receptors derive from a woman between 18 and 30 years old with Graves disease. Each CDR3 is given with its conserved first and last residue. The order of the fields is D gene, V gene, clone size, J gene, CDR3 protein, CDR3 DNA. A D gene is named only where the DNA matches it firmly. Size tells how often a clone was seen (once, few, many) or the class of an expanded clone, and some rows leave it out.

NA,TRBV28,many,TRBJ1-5,CASSFEPQHF,TGTGCCAGCAGTTTCGAGCCCCAGCATTTT
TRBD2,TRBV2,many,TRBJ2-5,CASSPKRGPYQETQYF,TGTGCCAGCAGCCCCAAGCGGGGGCCGTACCAAGAGACCCAGTACTTC
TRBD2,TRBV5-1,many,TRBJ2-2,CATGSGLAGPGGGELFF,TGCGCCACCGGCTCCGGACTAGCGGGCCCGGGGGGCGGGGAGCTGTTTTTT
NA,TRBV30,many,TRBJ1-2,CAWRLPHGYTF,TGTGCCTGGAGGCTTCCCCATGGCTACACCTTC
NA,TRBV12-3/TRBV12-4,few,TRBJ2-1,CASSLAREQFF,TGTGCCAGCAGTTTAGCGCGTGAGCAGTTCTTC
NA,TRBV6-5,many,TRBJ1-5,CASSSRDTHSNQPQHF,TGTGCCAGCAGTTCACGGGACACCCATAGCAATCAGCCCCAGCATTTT
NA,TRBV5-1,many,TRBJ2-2,CASSNRGSNTGELFF,TGCGCCAGCAGCAACCGGGGCTCGAACACCGGGGAGCTGTTTTTT
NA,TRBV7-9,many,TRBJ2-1,CASSPRLSNNNGEQFF,TGTGCCAGCAGCCCCCGTCTCAGCAACAACAACGGTGAGCAGTTCTTC
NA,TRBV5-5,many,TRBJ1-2,CASSGSDSAGYGYTF,TGTGCCAGCAGCGGGTCGGACAGCGCGGGGTATGGCTACACCTTC
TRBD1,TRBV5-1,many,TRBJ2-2,CASSSQLRQGLSAGELFF,TGCGCCAGCAGCTCGCAATTAAGACAGGGGCTGAGTGCCGGGGAGCTGTTTTTT
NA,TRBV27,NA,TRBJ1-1,CASSGAMNTEAFF,TGTGCCAGCAGCGGAGCGATGAACACTGAAGCTTTCTTT
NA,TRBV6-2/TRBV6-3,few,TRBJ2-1,CASSFETIEQFF,TGTGCCAGCAGTTTCGAGACCATTGAGCAGTTCTTC
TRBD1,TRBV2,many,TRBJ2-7,CASRLDRGDEQYF,TGTGCCAGCAGGCTTGACAGGGGGGACGAGCAGTACTTC
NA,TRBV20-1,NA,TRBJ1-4,CSASREVNEKLFF,TGCAGTGCTAGTCGAGAAGTTAATGAAAAACTGTTTTTT
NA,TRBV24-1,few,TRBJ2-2,CATSDGGRTATPGKLFF,TGTGCCACCAGTGATGGGGGAAGGACAGCCACACCGGGGAAGCTGTTTTTT
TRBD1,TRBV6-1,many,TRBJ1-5,CASSGGQGGQPQHF,TGTGCCAGCAGTGGAGGACAGGGGGGCCAGCCCCAGCATTTT
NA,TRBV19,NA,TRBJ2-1,CASSPFRAGARRNEQFF,TGTGCCAGTAGTCCCTTCCGCGCGGGGGCGCGTCGCAATGAGCAGTTCTTC